This T cell receptor (beta chain) comes out of a study of Ad26.COV2.S vaccination and SARS-CoV-2 variants. Clones were read by immunoSEQ multiplex PCR, and TCRdb kept only the in-frame ones, dropping some. The sample contains 300,000 to 400,000 clones, around 89% of which appear only once. As for treatment: around 19 received Ad26.COV2.S at low or high dose, single or two shots; 5 received placebo; per-sample allocation not given. Day 63 after the first injection of vaccine or placebo was the sampling time. In Boston, an adult donor aged 18-55 years took part. An Ad26 vector that expressed Wuhan-strain SARS-CoV-2 spike constituted the vaccine. Whole-study findings and limits: Researchers cautioned that TCR breadth and depth analyses may have underestimated total T cell responses.

Concerning this clone: Its antigen is undetermined.

V was pared by 5 bases and J by 6 bases, with 8 bases of the junction left unmatched. CDR1 and CDR2 (germline): LNHDA, SQIVND (reference sequence). CDR3 size: 15 residues. The receptor was derived from a person between 18 and 60 years old who received the Ad26.COV2.S COVID-19 vaccine or a placebo. The chain couples TRBV19 to TRBJ2-2; TRBD1 matches 8 bases. The specimen was peripheral blood, collected in a trial of Ad26.COV2.S vaccine versus placebo. CDR3 nucleotide sequence: TGTGCCAGTAGTCACCGGACAGGGTCTTCCGGGGAGCTGTTTTTT. Translated: CASSHRTGSSGELFF.